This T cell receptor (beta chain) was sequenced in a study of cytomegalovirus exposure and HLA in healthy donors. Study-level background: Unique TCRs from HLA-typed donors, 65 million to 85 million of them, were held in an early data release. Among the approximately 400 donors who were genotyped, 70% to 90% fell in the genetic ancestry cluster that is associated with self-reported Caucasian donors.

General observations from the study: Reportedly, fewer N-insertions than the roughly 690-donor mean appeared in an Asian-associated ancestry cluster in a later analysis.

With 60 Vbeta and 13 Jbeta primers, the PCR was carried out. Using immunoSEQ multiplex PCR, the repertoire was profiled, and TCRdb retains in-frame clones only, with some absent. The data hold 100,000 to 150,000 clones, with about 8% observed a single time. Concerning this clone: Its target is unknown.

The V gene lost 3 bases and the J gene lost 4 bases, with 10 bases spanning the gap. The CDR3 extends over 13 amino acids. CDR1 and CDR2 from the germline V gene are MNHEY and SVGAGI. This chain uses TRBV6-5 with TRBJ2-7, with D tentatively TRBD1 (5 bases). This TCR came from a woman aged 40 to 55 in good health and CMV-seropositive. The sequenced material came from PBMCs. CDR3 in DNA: TGTGCCAGCAGTTATTCCAGGGTTTACGAGCAGTACTTC. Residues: CASSYSRVYEQYF.